A single count supports the clone carrying this T cell receptor beta chain. The antigen is undetermined. Patient tissue came from resections in Japan or China, 2014–2017. V lost 0 bases to trimming and J lost 0 bases, with 6 bases between them. The CDR3 contains 15 residues. Germline assignment: CDR1 SGDLS and CDR2 YYNGEE. The data were produced by immunoSEQ multiplex PCR, yet TCRdb's version contains in-frame clones alone and is incomplete. The table includes over 30,000 clones, about 73% detected once. The record originates from a study of immune evolution from preneoplasia to lung adenocarcinoma. General study results and limits: From normal lung to invasive adenocarcinoma, top clone frequencies appeared to decrease. Later-stage lesions seemingly showed higher T cell density and diversity than normal lung.

The sample comprised FFPE invasive lung adenocarcinoma tissue. The gene calls are TRBV9 and TRBJ1-4; no definite D call. The TCR comes from a person between 55 and 69 years old with lung adenocarcinoma. CDR3 amino acids: CASSVGHATNEKLFF. CDR3 DNA: TGTGCCAGCAGCGTAGGGCACGCAACTAATGAAAAACTGTTTTTT.